The 28 T cell receptor beta chains reported below all come from one sample, sequenced in a study of PD-L1 blockade in urothelial cancer. The protocol was immunoSEQ multiplex PCR, while the TCRdb copy is restricted to in-frame clones and leaves out a portion. The sample shows about 90,000 clones, 90% to 95% of them seen only once. The sample in question was PBMCs, obtained around atezolizumab (anti-PD-L1) treatment. The receptors originated from a man between 60 and 75 years old with urothelial cancer.

The V and J genes are TRBV6-5 and TRBJ2-5; TRBD2 agrees at 10 bases. The CDR3 has 16 amino acids. Germline CDR1 MNHEY, CDR2 SVGAGI. V shed 0 bases, J shed 5 bases, and the junction held 6 bases outside the gene matches. CDR3: CASSYSSGGAGETQYF. Here the CDR3 DNA reads TGTGCCAGCAGTTACTCAAGCGGGGGGGCCGGTGAGACCCAGTACTTC.

This chain uses TRBV5-1 with TRBJ2-3; 14 bases are shared with TRBD2. CDR1 is SGHRS and CDR2 is YFSETQ in the germline V gene. Unmatched junction bases numbered 2, after V lost 4 bases and J lost 1 base. CDR3 size: 16 residues. The CDR3 region is CASSRGLAGGTDTQYF. The CDR3 DNA is TGCGCCAGCAGCAGGGGACTAGCGGGGGGCACAGATACGCAGTATTTT.

The chain has TRBV4-1 and TRBJ1-2; no reliable D call. Germline V gene data show CDR1 as MGHRA and CDR2 as YSYEKL. V lost 1 base and J lost 8, with 11 bases in between. This CDR3 is 13 amino acids long. This CDR3 is CASSQGSLRGYTF. The DNA of the CDR3 is TGCGCCAGCAGCCAAGGATCCCTACGGGGCTACACCTTC.

The genes are TRBV5-5 and TRBJ2-1; weak D call: TRBD2 (6 bases). CDR1 is SGHKS and CDR2 is YYEKEE in the germline V gene (reference sequence). The V gene lost 4 bases and the J gene lost 4 bases, with 18 bases spanning the gap. CDR3 size: 16 residues. CDR3 DNA sequence: TGTGCCAGCAGCCGCGCTACCGGGACTGATTACAATGAGCAGTTCTTC. Translating it yields CASSRATGTDYNEQFF.

The rearrangement links TRBV6-1 to TRBJ2-4; the D is unclear. Germline V gives CDR1 MNHNS, CDR2 SASEGT. This CDR3 contains 14 residues. V was trimmed by 2 bases and J by 9 bases, leaving 14 bases between them. The CDR3 coding sequence is TGTGCCAGCAGTGAAAACCCTTCCTCGGGCATTCAGTACTTC. It codes for CASSENPSSGIQYF.

Here the CDR3 DNA reads TGCAGTGCTACAGGAACTGGTGAGCAGTACTTC. Translation gives CSATGTGEQYF. This rearrangement joins TRBV20-1 to TRBJ2-7; D remains ambiguous. The CDR3 spans 11 residues. The germline V gene has CDR1 DFQATT and CDR2 SNEGSKA (reference sequence). Trimming shortened V by 4 bases and J by 7 bases, and 11 bases separated the two germline ends.

V is TRBV4-3 and J is TRBJ1-1; no clear D gene. The CDR3 covers 17 residues. Germline V CDR1 and CDR2: LGHNA, YSLEER. With 0 bases removed from V and 4 bases from J, the gap between germline ends came to 18 bases. CDR3 protein: CASSQDYWQEVGTEAFF. The CDR3 DNA reads as TGCGCCAGCAGCCAAGATTATTGGCAGGAAGTGGGCACTGAAGCTTTCTTT.

The chain couples TRBV5-8 to TRBJ2-7; 10 nucleotides align to TRBD1. CDR1 is SGHTS and CDR2 is YDEGEE in the germline V gene. V lost 7 bases, J lost 7 bases, and 8 bases stayed unmatched. The CDR3 runs 13 residues. The CDR3: CASLRTGGGEQYF. The CDR3, as DNA: TGTGCCAGCCTGCGGACAGGGGGAGGTGAGCAGTACTTC.

This clone was seen just once. The chain links TRBV7-2 to TRBJ2-7, with 11 bases matching TRBD1. Looked up from germline, CDR1 is SGHTA and CDR2 is FQGNSA. J was trimmed by 6 bases and V by 5 bases; bases with no gene match: 9. This CDR3 region has 15 residues. The chain's CDR3 is CASSEGTGGLREQYF. DNA for the CDR3: TGTGCCAGCAGCGAGGGGACAGGGGGGTTGCGCGAGCAGTACTTC.

This rearrangement joins TRBV30 to TRBJ2-5; 7 bases map to TRBD1. The CDR3 is 13 amino acids. Losses at the gene ends were 5 bases for V and 2 bases for J; bases not matched to a gene: 5. Germline CDR1 is GTSNPN and CDR2 is SVGIG (reference sequence). CDR3 DNA: TGTGCCTGGGGACGGGACAGACAAGAGACCCAGTACTTC. Protein product: CAWGRDRQETQYF.

V and J are TRBV4-2 and TRBJ1-5, with D maybe TRBD1 (5 bases). The germline CDR1 and CDR2 sequences are LGHNA and YNFKEQ. Between the trimmed V and J ends, which lost 1 base and 4 bases, there was a span of 11 bases. The CDR3 has 15 amino acids. In nucleotides, the CDR3 is TGTGCCAGCAGCCAAGGCCCCGCAGGGAATCAGCCCCAGCATTTT. The encoded protein is CASSQGPAGNQPQHF.

The genes are TRBV5-6 and TRBJ2-7; D possibly corresponds to TRBD2 (5 bases). The CDR3 loop spans 14 amino acids. Germline assignment: CDR1 SGHDT and CDR2 YYEEEE. V was shortened by 0 bases and J by 2 bases, with 9 bases between the two germline ends. The CDR3, as DNA: TGTGCCAGCAGCTTGGTAGGGAGCACCTACGAGCAGTACTTC. The encoded protein is CASSLVGSTYEQYF.

V usage is TRBV1 and J usage is TRBJ2-1; the table's D call, TRBD2, has no DNA check behind it. TRBV1 constitutes a pseudogene. The CDR3 runs 17 residues. CDR3: CTSSQDRLVCFCDEQFF. CDR3 sequence (DNA): TGCACCAGCAGCCAAGATCGCCTAGTTTGTTTTTGCGATGAGCAGTTCTTC.

This clone was observed a few times. The genes are TRBV2 and TRBJ1-5; D call uncertain. The CDR3 is made up of 13 amino acids. The ends were cut back, 6 bases at V and 0 bases at J, with 6 bases in the middle. Per the germline V gene, CDR1 is SNHLY and CDR2 is FYNNEI. For the CDR3, the DNA is TGTGCCAGCAGGAGAGATAGCAATCAGCCCCAGCATTTT. It specifies CASRRDSNQPQHF.

The chain is built from TRBV6-5 and TRBJ2-1; perhaps TRBD1 as D (5 bases). The length of the CDR3 is 14 residues. Trimming stripped 8 bases from V and 5 bases from J, with 16 bases between. The germline CDR1 and CDR2 sequences are MNHEY and SVGAGI. The CDR3 is CASHRDQGNNEQFF. CDR3 DNA: TGTGCCAGCCACCGTGACCAGGGAAACAATGAGCAGTTCTTC.

This sequence joins TRBV5-5 and TRBJ1-2; TRBD1 might be the D (5 bases). Germline CDR1 SGHKS, CDR2 YYEKEE (reference sequence). There are 13 residues in the CDR3. V lost 0 bases to trimming and J lost 7 bases, with 10 bases between them. The CDR3: CASSLVGTGGYTF. CDR3 nucleotides: TGTGCCAGCAGCTTGGTAGGGACTGGTGGCTACACCTTC. Variable domain in full (rest from reference TRBV5-5 and TRBJ1-2): DAGVTQSPTHLIKTRGQQVTLRCSPISGHKSVSWYQQVLGQGPQFIFQYYEKEERGRGNFPDRFSARQFPNYSSELNVNALLLGDSALYLCASSLVGTGGYTFGSGTRLTVV.

The rearrangement links TRBV30 to TRBJ1-1, with D unresolved. Trimming left V 6 bases short and J 4 bases short, with 18 bases between. CDR1 GTSNPN and CDR2 SVGIG come from the germline V gene (reference sequence). The CDR3 has 14 amino acids. CDR3 nucleotides: TGTGCCTGTTGTAACGGTCCGGGATTCACTGAAGCTTTCTTT. Its translation: CACCNGPGFTEAFF. Full variable domain (outside the CDR3, taken from reference TRBV30 and TRBJ1-1): SQTIHQWPATLVQPVGSPLSLECTVEGTSNPNLYWYRQAAGRGLQLLFYSVGIGQISSEVPQNLSASRPQDRQFILSSKKLLLSDSGFYLCACCNGPGFTEAFFGQGTRLTVV.

The rearrangement joins TRBV5-1 to TRBJ1-1; weak D call: TRBD1 (5 bases). Germline V gene sequence: CDR1 SGHRS, CDR2 YFSETQ. The CDR3 runs 13 residues. Trimming pared 2 bases from V and 2 bases from J, leaving 7 bases between. The CDR3, as DNA: TGCGCCAGCAGCTTTCAGGGAAACACTGAAGCTTTCTTT. Translation: CASSFQGNTEAFF.

This chain connects TRBV10-2 to TRBJ2-2, with D uncertain. CDR3 size: 13 residues. Trimming left V 5 bases short and J 7 bases short, with 11 bases between. Germline CDR1 and CDR2: WSHSY and SAAADI. The CDR3 protein is CASSRPQDGELFF. In DNA, the CDR3 is TGCGCCAGCAGTAGACCTCAGGACGGGGAGCTGTTTTTT.

The genes are TRBV20-1 and TRBJ1-3; D call uncertain. Germline-derived CDR1 and CDR2 are DFQATT and SNEGSKA (reference sequence). The length of the CDR3 is 10 residues. Trimming removed 2 bases from V and 6 bases from J, with 2 bases in between. CDR3 protein: CSARLNTIYF. As DNA, the CDR3 is TGCAGTGCTAGACTAAACACCATATATTTT.

This sequence joins TRBV30 and TRBJ2-7, with TRBD2 matching 11 bases. Trimming removed 3 bases from V and 1 base from J; junction bases left unmatched: 2. The CDR3 has 14 amino acids. Germline lookup yields CDR1 GTSNPN and CDR2 SVGIG (reference sequence). CDR3 amino acids: CAWRGLADSYEQYF. In nucleotides, the CDR3 is TGTGCCTGGAGGGGACTAGCGGATTCCTACGAGCAGTACTTC.

The gene calls are TRBV11-2 and TRBJ2-7; TRBD2 is a possible D gene (5 bases). Germline V gene sequence: CDR1 SGHAT, CDR2 FQNNGV. V shed 0 bases and J shed 4 bases, with 10 bases lying between them. The CDR3 totals 14 residues. DNA of the CDR3: TGTGCCAGCAGCTTAGATTCGAGGGTGTACGAGCAGTACTTC. Amino acid sequence: CASSLDSRVYEQYF.

V usage is TRBV6-5 and J usage is TRBJ1-1, with D unclear. The CDR3 spans 14 residues. Germline assignment: CDR1 MNHEY and CDR2 SVGAGI. Trimming stripped 0 bases from V and 3 bases from J, with 8 bases between. The CDR3 bases are TGTGCCAGCAGTTACTCAGGGAGCCACACTGAAGCTTTCTTT. Its translation: CASSYSGSHTEAFF.

For the CDR3, the DNA is TGTGCCAGCAGCGAGGGCAACAGGCGGTCTAATGAAAAACTGTTTTTT. Translated: CASSEGNRRSNEKLFF. The chain is built from TRBV9 and TRBJ1-4; D is perhaps TRBD1 (5 bases). Germline CDR1 is SGDLS and CDR2 is YYNGEE. V lost 3 bases, J lost 3 bases, and 15 bases lay in between. The CDR3 totals 16 residues.

This clone has just one count. The rearrangement uses TRBV30 and TRBJ2-3, with 10 bases matching TRBD2. This CDR3 is 14 amino acids long. CDR1 and CDR2 from the germline V gene are GTSNPN and SVGIG (reference sequence). J lost 5 bases, V lost 2 bases, and 4 bases had no gene match. CDR3 DNA: TGTGCCTGGAGTTTCCTAGCGGGGGTAGATACGCAGTATTTT. It yields the protein CAWSFLAGVDTQYF. Looking up the rest from reference TRBV30 and TRBJ2-3 gives the full variable domain: SQTIHQWPATLVQPVGSPLSLECTVEGTSNPNLYWYRQAAGRGLQLLFYSVGIGQISSEVPQNLSASRPQDRQFILSSKKLLLSDSGFYLCAWSFLAGVDTQYFGPGTRLTVL.

The chain is built from TRBV10-2 and TRBJ2-2, with 13 bases lining up with TRBD2. The CDR3 has 20 residues. The germline V gene encodes CDR1 WSHSY and CDR2 SAAADI. V trimming: 3 bases; J trimming: 1 base; junction bases outside the gene matches: 11. This CDR3 is CASSDTGRLAGGLNTGELFF. The CDR3 DNA reads TGCGCCAGCAGTGATACCGGGCGACTAGCGGGAGGATTGAACACCGGGGAGCTGTTTTTT.

This sequence joins TRBV7-8 and TRBJ2-5; 7 bases are a match to TRBD2. Germline V lookup: CDR1 SGHVS, CDR2 FQNEAQ. CDR3 length equals 16 residues. V lost 0 bases and J lost 3; bases outside the gene matches: 7. The CDR3 DNA sequence: TGTGCCAGCAGCTTAGCGCCGGGAGGAACTGAAGAGACCCAGTACTTC. This codes for CASSLAPGGTEETQYF.

The rearrangement links TRBV9 to TRBJ2-2; TRBD2 matches at 8 bases. Looked up from germline, CDR1 is SGDLS and CDR2 is YYNGEE. With 4 bases clipped from V and 2 bases from J, the junction kept 4 bases outside the gene matches. The CDR3 length is 15 residues. CDR3 loop: CASSQGLANTGELFF. CDR3 in DNA: TGTGCCAGCAGCCAAGGACTAGCTAACACCGGGGAGCTGTTTTTT. The full variable domain, its missing parts supplied by reference TRBV9 and TRBJ2-2, is DSGVTQTPKHLITATGQRVTLRCSPRSGDLSVYWYQQSLDQGLQFLIQYYNGEERAKGNILERFSAQQFPDLHSELNLSSLELGDSALYFCASSQGLANTGELFFGEGSRLTVL.